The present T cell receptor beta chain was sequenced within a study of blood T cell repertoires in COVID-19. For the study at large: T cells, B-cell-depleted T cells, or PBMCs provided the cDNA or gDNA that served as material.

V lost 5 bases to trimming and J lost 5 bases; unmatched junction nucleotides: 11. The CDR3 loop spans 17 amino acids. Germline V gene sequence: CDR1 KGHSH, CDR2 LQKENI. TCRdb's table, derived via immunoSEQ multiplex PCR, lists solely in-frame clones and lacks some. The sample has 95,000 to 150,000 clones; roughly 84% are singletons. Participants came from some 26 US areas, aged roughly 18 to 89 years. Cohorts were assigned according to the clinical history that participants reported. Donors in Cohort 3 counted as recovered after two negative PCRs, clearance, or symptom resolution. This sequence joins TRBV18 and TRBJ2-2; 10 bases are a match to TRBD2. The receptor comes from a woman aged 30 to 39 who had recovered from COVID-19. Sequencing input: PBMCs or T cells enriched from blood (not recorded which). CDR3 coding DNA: TGTGCCAGCTCAATAACCGGACTAGCGGTCTCGACCGGGGAGCTGTTTTTT. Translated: CASSITGLAVSTGELFF.